One sample yielded the 3 T cell receptor beta chains listed below, sequenced in a study of human T cells and chemical hapten exposure. Specified time point: patch test 2, 6 weeks after DPC sensitization. This sample's treatment: therapeutic diphenylcyclopropenone sensitization with weekly scalp DPC. From the RACE reads, TCRdb called clonotypes with MiXCR, one entry per CDR3 protein. The table has 85,000 to 100,000 distinct CDR3 sequences, approximately 11% seen once. Sequenced here: whole blood, sampled in connection with sensitization to the hapten diphenylcyclopropenone (DPC). The receptors stem from a man in his forties with alopecia areata. Some clones in this sample may be carry-over from other donors' samples.

The chain employs TRBV29-1 and TRBJ2-1, with D unclear. Germline loops: CDR1 SQVTM, CDR2 ANQGSEA. With 2 bases removed from V and 1 base from J, the gap between germline ends came to 3 bases. This CDR3 spans 12 amino acids. Written as DNA, the CDR3 is TGCAGCGTTGAACCATCCTACAATGAGCAGTTCTTC. Protein sequence: CSVEPSYNEQFF.

The V and J genes are TRBV7-8 and TRBJ2-5; no firm D call. The CDR3 covers 20 residues. Per germline, CDR1 SGHVS and CDR2 FQNEAQ. Trimming removed 2 bases from V and 5 bases from J, with 30 bases in between. The CDR3 DNA follows: TGTGCCAGCAGCTTATTATGGAGTTCATTTAAGGATAGGGTCGGGGAGACCCAGTACTTC. This gives the protein CASSLLWSSFKDRVGETQYF.

This clonotype was detected a few times. V usage is TRBV19 and J usage is TRBJ2-4; TRBD2 agrees at 8 bases. With V trimmed by 9 bases and J by 9 bases, 10 bases remained unmatched. The CDR3 is 13 amino acids. From germline, CDR1 is LNHDA and CDR2 SQIVND (reference sequence). The CDR3 reads CASQQGLVGIQYF. CDR3 coding DNA: TGTGCCAGCCAGCAGGGACTAGTTGGCATTCAGTACTTC.